This T cell receptor beta chain was retrieved from a study of T-cell reconstitution after alpha-beta-depleted transplantation in children. TCRbeta library construction was performed incorporating unique molecular identifiers. TCRdb re-analysed the PCR reads in MiXCR, keeping a single row per CDR3 protein. Seen here are 200,000 to 300,000 distinct CDR3 sequences, 12% observed once, and the top ten hold 2.6%. This clonotype was counted many times. Sample: PBMCs from the stem cell graft donor, taken from the stem cell graft. The receptor comes from a human donor who donated a stem cell graft to a child with acute lymphoblastic leukemia.

CDR3 coding DNA: TGCAGTGCTCCCTACCACAATGAGCAGTTCTTC. This translates into CSAPYHNEQFF. The chain combines TRBV20-1 with TRBJ2-1, with D uncertain. The CDR3 is 11 residues long. V was pared by 5 bases and J by 5 bases, with 7 bases between. Germline CDR1 DFQATT, CDR2 SNEGSKA (reference sequence).